Following are 20 T cell receptor beta chains from one sample sequenced in a study of blood T cells in healthy people across ages. Sample-barcoded 5' priming and a J-beta primer mix drove a second PCR of about 6 to 12 cycles. TCRdb ran MiXCR on the 5' RACE reads and lists one entry per CDR3 protein. This sample has some 1.5 million distinct CDR3 sequences, with 28% found just once. Sample: blood. The receptor set was obtained from a woman aged 25 to 39 in good health.

This rearrangement joins TRBV7-3 to TRBJ2-2; possibly TRBD2 for D (5 bases). Trimming pared 4 bases from V and 7 bases from J, leaving 13 bases between. The germline V gene encodes CDR1 SGHTA and CDR2 FQGTGA. CDR3 length: 14 residues. CDR3 DNA sequence: TGTGCCAGCAGCTCCGTGAGCGGCGGCGGGGAGCTGTTTTTT. This encodes CASSSVSGGGELFF.

The rearrangement joins TRBV28 to TRBJ1-6, with D possibly matching TRBD1 (5 bases). Trimming pared 3 bases from V and 9 bases from J, leaving 15 bases between. Germline lookup yields CDR1 MDHEN and CDR2 SYDVKM. The CDR3 extends over 15 amino acids. CDR3 protein: CASSFPRRRGSPLHF. Written as DNA, the CDR3 is TGTGCCAGCAGTTTCCCCCGGAGGAGGGGTTCACCCCTCCACTTT.

For this clonotype: Being one base from a much bigger clone, this may be a read error. The V gene is TRBV6-5, the J gene TRBJ2-1; 7 bases line up with TRBD2. V was pared by 6 bases and J by 13 bases, with 18 bases of the junction left unmatched. The CDR3 covers 15 residues. The germline V gene encodes CDR1 MNHEY and CDR2 SVGAGI. The CDR3 nucleotides read TGTGCCAGCAGCCCAAGACGGGGGGTCCGAGAGACCCAGTTCTTC. Protein sequence: CASSPRRGVRETQFF.

The chain couples TRBV27 to TRBJ1-2; D is possibly TRBD1 (6 bases). Germline CDR1 reads MNHEY; CDR2 reads SMNVEV (reference sequence). Between the trimmed V and J ends, which lost 1 base and 4 bases, there was a span of 13 bases. The length of the CDR3 is 15 residues. As DNA, the CDR3 is TGTGCCAGCAGTTTATTAGGGGGAAGTATCTATGGCTACACCTTC. Its protein is CASSLLGGSIYGYTF.

This clonotype was detected a few times. At one of its ends the junction is not consistent with the germline gene, which may arise from a read error. The J gene is TRBJ2-7, the V gene TRBV5-1; 10 nucleotides agree with TRBD1. Germline V gene data show CDR1 as SGHRS and CDR2 as YFSETQ. This CDR3 is built from 15 residues. The CDR3 sequence is CAGSLFGTGAYEQYF. The CDR3 bases are TGCGCCGGCAGCTTGTTCGGGACAGGGGCCTACGAGCAGTACTTC.

This clonotype has more than one count but fewer than ten. CDR3 sequence: CSARDPEGGEQYF. CDR3 nucleotides: TGCAGTGCTAGAGATCCCGAGGGGGGCGAGCAGTACTTC. V usage is TRBV20-1 and J usage is TRBJ2-4; D possibly uses TRBD1 or TRBD2 (6 bases each). The tail of the sequence fits TRBJ2-7 better, so the J call may be wrong. This CDR3 is built from 13 residues. Germline V lookup: CDR1 DFQATT, CDR2 SNEGSKA (reference sequence).

In its sample, this clonotype was seen many times. The CDR3 DNA is TGCAGCGTCCGCCTCAACAGCGTCTGGAACACCTTC. This gives the protein CSVRLNSVWNTF. This chain links TRBV29-1 with TRBJ1-2; no reliable D call. Per the germline V gene, CDR1 is SQVTM and CDR2 is ANQGSEA. Trimming took off 6 bases at V and 12 bases at J, with 20 bases between the two ends. CDR3 length: 12 residues.

V and J are TRBV29-1 and TRBJ1-1, with 8 positions matching TRBD1. Looked up from germline, CDR1 is SQVTM and CDR2 is ANQGSEA. The V gene end was trimmed by 5 bases and the J gene end by 5 bases; junction bases not matched to a gene: 10. CDR3 size: 14 residues. The CDR3 DNA is TGCAGCGTTCAAGCAGTCAGGGGGCGGACTGAAGCTTTCTTT. This gives the protein CSVQAVRGRTEAFF.

This clonotype has just a few counts. The gene calls are TRBV5-1 and TRBJ1-6, with 9 bases lining up with TRBD1. The CDR3 is 16 amino acids. The germline CDR1 and CDR2 sequences are SGHRS and YFSETQ. The ends lost 7 bases at V and 10 bases at J; junction bases unmatched: 15. In DNA form, the CDR3 reads TGCGCCAGCCGTTCCACGCCGGGACAGGGTGGGTCACCCCTCCACTTT. Translation gives CASRSTPGQGGSPLHF.

A note on this clonotype: A single base separates this from a much larger clone, so it may be a read error. The chain is built from TRBV5-1 and TRBJ2-1; 7 nucleotides line up with TRBD1. Germline-derived CDR1 and CDR2 are SGHRS and YFSETQ. CDR3 length: 11 amino acids. With V trimmed by 5 bases and J by 12 bases, 5 bases remained unmatched. The CDR3 loop is CASRSKGAQFF. In DNA form, the CDR3 reads TGCGCCAGCAGGAGCAAGGGGGCGCAGTTCTTC.

This clonotype appeared once. One junction end disagrees with the germline gene, perhaps due to a read error. The genes are TRBV12-3 or TRBV12-4 and TRBJ2-3; D is undetermined. The CDR3 is 14 residues long. This CDR3 reads CACSQRDTADTQYF. DNA for the CDR3: TGTGCCTGCAGTCAACGAGATACAGCAGATACGCAGTATTTT.

V is TRBV7-9 and J is TRBJ1-6, with TRBD1 identical over 8 bases. CDR3 size: 15 residues. Per the germline V gene, CDR1 is SEHNR and CDR2 is FQNEAQ (reference sequence). V was pared by 5 bases and J by 7 bases, with 7 bases of the junction left unmatched. In nucleotides, the CDR3 is TGTGCCAGCAGCCTATCGACAGGGGAGAATTCACCCCTCCACTTT. Amino acid sequence: CASSLSTGENSPLHF. The variable domain in full, with the rest retrieved from reference TRBV7-9 and TRBJ1-6, is DTGVSQNPRHKITKRGQNVTFRCDPISEHNRLYWYRQTLGQGPEFLTYFQNEAQLEKSRLLSDRFSAERPKGSFSTLEIQRTEQGDSAMYLCASSLSTGENSPLHFGNGTRLTVT.

This clonotype was recorded a few times. V gene TRBV28 combines with J gene TRBJ1-2; D remains ambiguous. V was pared by 5 bases and J by 8 bases, with 9 bases between. CDR1 MDHEN and CDR2 SYDVKM come from the germline V gene. The CDR3 spans 11 residues. The DNA of the CDR3 is TGTGCCAGCAGTACGCAAAGAGGCTACACCTTC. This encodes CASSTQRGYTF.

This clonotype has just a few counts. V gene TRBV18 combines with J gene TRBJ1-1; D gene unclear. Trimming stripped 5 bases from V and 5 bases from J, with 12 bases between. The CDR3 loop spans 13 amino acids. Per germline, CDR1 KGHSH and CDR2 LQKENI. CDR3 sequence (DNA): TGTGCCAGCTCAACGGACCTATGGACTGAAGCTTTCTTT. Translated: CASSTDLWTEAFF.

V gene TRBV3-1 combines with J gene TRBJ2-4; the D is unclear. This CDR3 is 13 amino acids long. V dropped 0 bases and J dropped 6 bases, with 6 bases sitting between them. CDR1 is LGHDT and CDR2 is YNNKEL in the germline V gene (reference sequence). This CDR3 reads CASSQDDPNIQYF. The CDR3 DNA reads TGTGCCAGCAGCCAAGATGACCCAAACATTCAGTACTTC.

The table lists this clonotype with a few counts. The rearrangement joins TRBV24-1 to TRBJ2-5, with 7 bases aligning to TRBD2. From germline, CDR1 is KGHDR and CDR2 SFDVKD. This CDR3 has 11 amino acids. V lost 6 bases and J lost 13; bases outside the gene matches: 7. CDR3 DNA sequence: TGTGCCACCAGTTTCAGCGGGAACCTGTACTTC. Translation gives CATSFSGNLYF.

The V gene is TRBV7-9, the J gene TRBJ1-2, with D tentatively TRBD1 (5 bases). Germline CDR1 and CDR2: SEHNR and FQNEAQ (reference sequence). Trimming took off 5 bases at V and 8 bases at J, with 18 bases between the two ends. The CDR3 loop spans 14 amino acids. CDR3 sequence (DNA): TGTGCCAGCAGCGGTGGGGGAACGGCAGAAGGCTACACCTTC. As protein: CASSGGGTAEGYTF. The full variable domain, with the rest looked up from reference TRBV7-9 and TRBJ1-2, is DTGVSQNPRHKITKRGQNVTFRCDPISEHNRLYWYRQTLGQGPEFLTYFQNEAQLEKSRLLSDRFSAERPKGSFSTLEIQRTEQGDSAMYLCASSGGGTAEGYTFGSGTRLTVV.

This clonotype was detected once. CDR3 in amino acids: CASKREGRGEQYF. The DNA for the CDR3 is TGTGCCAGCAAGCGGGAGGGCCGGGGAGAGCAGTACTTC. The gene calls are TRBV5-4 and TRBJ2-5, with 10 nucleotides matching TRBD2. Germline V gives CDR1 SGHNT, CDR2 YYREEE (reference sequence). The CDR3 is 13 amino acids. The V segment lost 6 bases and the J segment 11 bases; nucleotides outside the gene matches: 10.

The chain has TRBV5-5 and TRBJ1-1; D uncertain. Germline assignment: CDR1 SGHKS and CDR2 YYEKEE (reference sequence). The CDR3 contains 13 residues. The V end was cut by 3 bases, the J end by 4 bases, with 10 bases between. CDR3 nucleotides: TGTGCCAGCAGCTCCTTCTTCGGCACTGAAGCTTTCTTT. Amino acid sequence: CASSSFFGTEAFF.

The chain is built from TRBV27 and TRBJ2-1, with TRBD2 matching 9 bases. The CDR3 contains 17 residues. V shed 7 bases and J 2 bases; nucleotides not matched to a gene: 12. Germline V gene sequence: CDR1 MNHEY, CDR2 SMNVEV (reference sequence). CDR3 coding DNA: TGTGCCAGCATTCCGAGGGGACTAGCTTCAACCTACAATGAGCAGTTCTTC. Protein sequence: CASIPRGLASTYNEQFF.